The 16 T cell receptor beta chains below were found in one sample sequenced in a study of cytomegalovirus exposure and HLA in healthy donors. The PCR used 60 Vbeta and 13 Jbeta primers. Measured with immunoSEQ multiplex PCR; TCRdb has only the in-frame clones, and not every one. The table includes more than 75,000 clones, around 79% detected once. Sequencing was carried out using PBMCs. The origin of the receptors is a man aged 25-40 years in good health and CMV-seronegative.

V and J are TRBV19 and TRBJ1-1; 7 bases map to TRBD1. Germline loops: CDR1 LNHDA, CDR2 SQIVND (reference sequence). The V gene end was trimmed by 6 bases and the J gene end by 1 base; junction bases not matched to a gene: 11. CDR3 size: 16 residues. The CDR3 loop reads CASRGGQTDGNTEAFF. The CDR3 DNA reads TGTGCCAGTAGAGGGGGACAGACCGATGGGAACACTGAAGCTTTCTTT. Using reference TRBV19 and TRBJ1-1 for the parts outside the CDR3, the full variable domain is DGGITQSPKYLFRKEGQNVTLSCEQNLNHDAMYWYRQDPGQGLRLIYYSQIVNDFQKGDIAEGYSVSREKKESFPLTVTSAQKNPTAFYLCASRGGQTDGNTEAFFGQGTRLTVV.

The V and J genes are TRBV7-9 and TRBJ2-7; D possibly corresponds to TRBD1 (6 bases). Germline CDR1 reads SEHNR; CDR2 reads FQNEAQ (reference sequence). Deletions cut 5 bases from V and 0 bases from J, with 11 bases between. The CDR3 runs 14 residues. DNA of the CDR3: TGTGCCAGCAGCGGTGGACAGACCTCCTACGAGCAGTACTTC. It is translated as CASSGGQTSYEQYF.

The chain has TRBV7-9 and TRBJ2-7, with TRBD2 identical over 11 bases. This CDR3 spans 14 amino acids. The junction had 3 bases not matched to a gene; V was cut back by 5 bases and J by 3 bases. Germline CDR1 and CDR2: SEHNR and FQNEAQ (reference sequence). The chain's CDR3 is CASSAGLADYEQYF. The CDR3 DNA sequence: TGTGCCAGCAGCGCGGGACTAGCGGACTACGAGCAGTACTTC.

The chain couples TRBV27 to TRBJ2-7; the D gene is possibly TRBD1 (5 bases). The CDR3 extends over 12 amino acids. Looked up from germline, CDR1 is MNHEY and CDR2 is SMNVEV (reference sequence). Between the trimmed V and J ends, which lost 9 bases and 4 bases, there was a span of 13 bases. The CDR3 nucleotides read TGTGCCAGTTCCTCCACAGGATACGAGCAGTACTTC. This gives the protein CASSSTGYEQYF.

The rearrangement uses TRBV19 and TRBJ1-3; D gene ambiguous. The CDR3 covers 11 residues. CDR1 is LNHDA, CDR2 SQIVND, per germline (reference sequence). Trimming shortened V by 11 bases and J by 0 bases, and 5 bases separated the two germline ends. The CDR3 DNA sequence: TGTGCCTCCGGCTCTGGAAACACCATATATTTT. The encoded protein is CASGSGNTIYF.

This clone appeared a few times. V usage is TRBV9 and J usage is TRBJ2-7; 8 nucleotides match TRBD2. The germline V gene encodes CDR1 SGDLS and CDR2 YYNGEE. This CDR3 spans 16 amino acids. J gave up 2 bases and V 0 bases, and 7 bases lay outside the gene matches. The CDR3 DNA is TGTGCCAGCAGCGTAGATTGGCGGCGGGGGGCCTACGAGCAGTACTTC. Translated: CASSVDWRRGAYEQYF.

The V call is TRBV15, the J call TRBJ2-3; 8 bases align to TRBD1. The germline V gene has CDR1 LNHNV and CDR2 YYDKDF (reference sequence). V was clipped by 6 bases and J by 5 bases; unmatched bases: 7. CDR3 size: 14 residues. The CDR3 DNA reads as TGTGCCACCAGTACGACAGGGGTTGTAGATACGCAGTATTTT. This gives the protein CATSTTGVVDTQYF.

The chain employs TRBV7-9 and TRBJ1-4; 12 nucleotides agree with TRBD1. Germline trimming cut 5 bases from V and 8 bases from J; bases unmatched to any gene: 3. There are 14 residues in the CDR3. Germline CDR1 is SEHNR and CDR2 is FQNEAQ (reference sequence). The CDR3 nucleotides are TGTGCCAGCAGCGGGACAGGGGGCGACGAAAAACTGTTTTTT. Translating gives CASSGTGGDEKLFF.

The CDR3 DNA reads as TGTGCCAGTAGTCGCCGGACAGCCAGCAATCAGCCCCAGCATTTT. It translates to CASSRRTASNQPQHF. The rearrangement links TRBV19 to TRBJ1-5, with D possibly TRBD1 on 6 matching bases. CDR1 LNHDA and CDR2 SQIVND come from the germline V gene (reference sequence). Trimming removed 5 bases at V and 1 base at J, with 12 bases between. This CDR3 contains 15 residues.

The rearrangement links TRBV5-5 to TRBJ2-1; D may be TRBD2 (5 bases). The CDR3 totals 18 residues. Germline V gene data show CDR1 as SGHKS and CDR2 as YYEKEE (reference sequence). The V gene lost 0 bases and the J gene lost 5 bases, with 21 bases spanning the gap. CDR3 bases: TGTGCCAGCAGCTTGGCGGGTGGGGTTCAAAGACTACACAATGAGCAGTTCTTC. This encodes CASSLAGGVQRLHNEQFF.

V is TRBV4-3 and J is TRBJ1-4; D is undetermined. V was cut by 0 bases and J by 7 bases, with 15 bases left in between. CDR1 is LGHNA, CDR2 YSLEER, per germline. The CDR3 has 16 amino acids. CDR3 nucleotides: TGCGCCAGCAGCCAAGATATTCAGGTTGTAAGTGAAAAACTGTTTTTT. Translation: CASSQDIQVVSEKLFF.

This chain uses TRBV25-1 with TRBJ1-2, with a possible D match to TRBD1 (5 bases). The CDR3 length is 14 residues. CDR1 is MGHDK, CDR2 SYGVNS, per germline. V was shortened by 3 bases and J by 4 bases, with 12 bases between the two germline ends. CDR3 residues: CASSDQGPSYGYTF. The CDR3 DNA is TGTGCCAGCAGTGATCAGGGTCCTTCCTATGGCTACACCTTC.

The chain recombines TRBV19 with TRBJ2-3; D is possibly TRBD2 (6 bases). This CDR3 is built from 13 residues. CDR1 LNHDA and CDR2 SQIVND come from the germline V gene (reference sequence). V lost 5 bases to trimming and J lost 5 bases, with 11 bases between them. This CDR3 reads CASSPSALDTQYF. The CDR3, as DNA: TGTGCCAGTAGTCCTAGCGCGCTAGATACGCAGTATTTT.

V usage is TRBV30 and J usage is TRBJ2-5; D perhaps matches TRBD1 (5 bases). CDR1 is GTSNPN, CDR2 SVGIG, per germline (reference sequence). The ends were cut back, 3 bases at V and 2 bases at J, with 7 bases in the middle. The CDR3 runs 12 residues. The CDR3 region has the DNA TGTGCCTGGAGGACAGTACAAGAGACCCAGTACTTC. Translation: CAWRTVQETQYF.

The V and J genes are TRBV6-5 and TRBJ2-1, with 9 bases that match TRBD2. Germline V CDR1 and CDR2: MNHEY, SVGAGI. CDR3 length equals 13 residues. The ends lost 3 bases at V and 10 bases at J; junction bases unmatched: 4. Written as DNA, the CDR3 is TGTGCCAGCAGTTATGTAGCGGGAGTCGAGCAGTTCTTC. Its translation: CASSYVAGVEQFF.

This sequence joins TRBV19 and TRBJ2-1, with TRBD2 matching over 11 bases. V was pared by 6 bases and J by 7 bases, with 11 bases of the junction left unmatched. CDR1 is LNHDA, CDR2 SQIVND, per germline (reference sequence). CDR3 length equals 16 residues. The chain's CDR3 is CASRTLLAGGKNEQFF. DNA for the CDR3: TGTGCCAGTAGGACACTTCTAGCGGGAGGTAAAAATGAGCAGTTCTTC.